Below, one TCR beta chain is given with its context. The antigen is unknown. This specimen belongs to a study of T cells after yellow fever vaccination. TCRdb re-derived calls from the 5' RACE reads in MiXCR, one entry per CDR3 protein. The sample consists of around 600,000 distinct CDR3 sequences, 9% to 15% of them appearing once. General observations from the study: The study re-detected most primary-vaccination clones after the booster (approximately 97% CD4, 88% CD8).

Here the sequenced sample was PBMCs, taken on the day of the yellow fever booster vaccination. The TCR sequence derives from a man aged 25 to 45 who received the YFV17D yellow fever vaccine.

The chain's CDR3 is CASSLTYRYQPQHF. CDR3 nucleotide sequence: TGTGCCAGCAGCTTAACGTACAGATATCAGCCCCAGCATTTT. The chain joins TRBV7-2 to TRBJ1-5; the D is unclear. Trimming cost V 2 bases and J 5 bases, with 10 bases left between them. This CDR3 is 14 amino acids long. Germline V gives CDR1 SGHTA, CDR2 FQGNSA.